The 8 T cell receptor beta chains in this list originate from one sample, sequenced in a study of T-cell reconstitution after alpha-beta-depleted transplantation in children. The authors prepared the TCRbeta library with unique molecular identifiers. In TCRdb, the PCR reads were re-called with MiXCR into one record per CDR3 protein. The sample contains about 250,000 distinct CDR3 sequences, roughly a quarter of which appear only once. The input for sequencing was PBMCs, mostly from graft donor cells, taken 360 days after TCRalphabeta/CD19-depleted stem cell transplant. The receptors were gathered from a female patient aged 2-9 years who had a stem cell transplant for congenital amegakaryocytic thrombocytopenia, so the T cells may come from the graft donor.

The chain joins TRBV4-3 to TRBJ2-1; D is ambiguous. CDR1 LGHNA and CDR2 YSLEER come from the germline V gene. The V and J ends lost 0 bases and 7 bases respectively, with 10 bases between them. The CDR3 is made up of 14 amino acids. The CDR3 sequence: CASSQDRLPNEQFF. In nucleotides, the CDR3 is TGCGCCAGCAGCCAAGATCGGCTACCAAATGAGCAGTTCTTC.

This clonotype came up many times. The chain links TRBV28 to TRBJ2-5; D call uncertain. CDR3 length: 15 amino acids. From germline, CDR1 is MDHEN and CDR2 SYDVKM. Between the trimmed V and J ends, which lost 3 bases and 1 base, there was a span of 12 bases. For the CDR3, the DNA is TGTGCCAGCAGTTTGTGGGCCAGGATCCAAGAGACCCAGTACTTC. Its protein product is CASSLWARIQETQYF.

The sample holds many counts of this clonotype. The V and J genes are TRBV12-3 or TRBV12-4 and TRBJ2-1; D possibly corresponds to TRBD2 (6 bases). CDR3 size: 16 residues. V was trimmed by 0 bases and J by 10 bases, leaving 19 bases between them. CDR3 nucleotide sequence: TGTGCCAGCAGTTTAGCGCTAAGAGCGGGTTCGGGGGAGCAGTTCTTC. Protein sequence: CASSLALRAGSGEQFF.

The CDR3: CASSLGTGYGYGYTF. In DNA, the CDR3 is TGTGCCAGCAGTCTCGGGACAGGGTACGGCTATGGCTACACCTTC. The chain is built from TRBV27 and TRBJ1-2, with 9 bases fitting TRBD1. CDR1 and CDR2 (germline): MNHEY, SMNVEV (reference sequence). The CDR3 loop spans 15 amino acids. With V trimmed by 5 bases and J by 4 bases, 8 bases remained unmatched.

The V call is TRBV20-1, the J call TRBJ2-7; D gene uncertain. This CDR3 comprises 13 residues. In germline, CDR1 is DFQATT, CDR2 SNEGSKA (reference sequence). V was pared by 5 bases and J by 0 bases, with 11 bases between. This CDR3 is CSAPTGHSYEQYF. Here the CDR3 DNA reads TGCAGTGCTCCCACCGGGCACTCCTACGAGCAGTACTTC.

This clonotype was found many times. The V and J genes are TRBV12-5 and TRBJ2-3; D remains ambiguous. The CDR3 covers 12 residues. Between the trimmed V and J ends, which lost 1 base and 6 bases, there was a span of 5 bases. The germline gives CDR1 LGHNT, CDR2 FRNRAP. The chain's CDR3 is CASGLGSDTQYF. As DNA, the CDR3 is TGTGCTAGTGGTTTGGGGTCGGATACGCAGTATTTT.

This clonotype was observed a handful of times. V usage is TRBV5-1 and J usage is TRBJ2-1; weak D call: TRBD2 (5 bases). The ends were cut back, 3 bases at V and 6 bases at J, with 13 bases in the middle. The V gene's germline CDR1 is SGHRS and CDR2 YFSETQ. The CDR3 is 14 residues long. The CDR3 DNA sequence: TGCGCCAGCAGCTACCGGCAGCGGTCCAATGAGCAGTTCTTC. Protein: CASSYRQRSNEQFF.

The chain recombines TRBV10-3 with TRBJ2-3; D ambiguous. V shed 0 bases and J shed 6 bases, with 10 bases lying between them. From germline, CDR1 is ENHRY and CDR2 SYGVKD. The CDR3 is 14 amino acids. The CDR3 sequence is CAISESNLPDTQYF. The CDR3 bases are TGTGCCATCAGTGAGTCGAATCTTCCCGATACGCAGTATTTT.